This T cell receptor (beta chain) was sequenced in a study of blood T cell repertoires in COVID-19. V dropped 1 base and J dropped 5; count of bases not matched to a gene: 5. CDR3 size: 14 residues. Germline CDR1 and CDR2: GTSNPN and SVGIG (reference sequence). Here immunoSEQ multiplex PCR was the method, and the copy in TCRdb shows in-frame clones only, minus some. The sample carries under 300,000 clones, about 85% recorded once. The receptor was derived from a woman aged 55-69 years with active or convalescent COVID-19. J is TRBJ2-1 and V is TRBV30; 7 nucleotides line up with TRBD2. Sequenced material: peripheral blood. This CDR3 is CAWSAGLGHNEQFF. CDR3 nucleotide sequence: TGTGCCTGGAGTGCAGGACTAGGGCACAATGAGCAGTTCTTC.